These 25 T cell receptor beta chains originate from one sample sequenced in a study of blood T cell repertoires in COVID-19. Repertoires were generated with immunoSEQ multiplex PCR, while TCRdb's copy carries only in-frame clones and drops some. The sample shows a few hundred thousand clones, approximately 87% of them seen only once. Material for sequencing was peripheral blood. These TCRs come from a woman aged 45-65 years with active or convalescent COVID-19.

The chain carries TRBV21-1 and TRBJ1-2; TRBD1, the table's D call, was not compared with the DNA. TRBV21-1 is listed as a pseudogene. The CDR3 contains 16 residues. For the CDR3, the DNA is TGTGCCAGCAGCAAAGCAGCACCAGGGGGCGCGGTAGGCTACACCTTC. Translated: CASSKAAPGGAVGYTF.

The CDR3 nucleotides are TGTGCCAGCAGCTTAGTCCTAGCGGGATCTTACGAGCAGTACTTC. As protein: CASSLVLAGSYEQYF. This chain connects TRBV7-2 to TRBJ2-7, with 9 bases lining up with TRBD2. Germline V gives CDR1 SGHTA, CDR2 FQGNSA. The CDR3 loop spans 15 amino acids. Germline trimming cut 1 base from V and 4 bases from J; bases unmatched to any gene: 5.

The rearrangement uses TRBV12-5 and TRBJ2-3, with a possible D match to TRBD1 (7 bases). V was clipped by 7 bases and J by 2 bases, with 16 bases between them. Germline lookup yields CDR1 LGHNT and CDR2 FRNRAP. The CDR3 has 15 residues. For the CDR3, the DNA is TGTGCTAGTGCCACAGGGGAGGTCAACACAGATACGCAGTATTTT. Protein product: CASATGEVNTDTQYF.

This clone occurred a few times. The CDR3 here is CASSPPRTSSLTDTQYF. CDR3 bases: TGTGCCAGCTCACCGCCCCGGACTAGCAGCCTCACAGATACGCAGTATTTT. The V and J genes are TRBV18 and TRBJ2-3, with 8 positions matching TRBD2. The CDR3 length is 17 residues. Germline V lookup: CDR1 KGHSH, CDR2 LQKENI. The trim removed 3 bases at V and 2 bases at J, leaving 10 bases unmatched.

The chain employs TRBV19 and TRBJ1-5, with a tentative D call TRBD1 (6 bases). V gave up 3 bases and J gave up 2 bases, with 17 bases separating them. The CDR3 runs 17 residues. Germline assignment: CDR1 LNHDA and CDR2 SQIVND (reference sequence). This chain's CDR3 is CASSISRQGQGNQPQHF. The CDR3 nucleotides are TGTGCCAGTAGTATCTCTCGCCAGGGGCAAGGCAATCAGCCCCAGCATTTT.

This chain joins TRBV7-8 and TRBJ1-5; D not resolved. Germline lookup yields CDR1 SGHVS and CDR2 FQNEAQ. This CDR3 is 14 amino acids long. V was shortened by 5 bases and J by 0 bases, with 8 bases between the two germline ends. Here the CDR3 reads CASSLQYSNQPQHF. The CDR3 bases are TGTGCCAGCAGCCTACAGTATAGCAATCAGCCCCAGCATTTT.

DNA of the CDR3: TGCGCCAGCAGCTTGAGCGCGGATGAGACCCAGTACTTC. Translated: CASSLSADETQYF. This chain joins TRBV5-1 and TRBJ2-5; D remains unclear. The CDR3 totals 13 residues. Trimming took off 1 base at V and 5 bases at J, with 9 bases between the two ends. CDR1 is SGHRS, CDR2 YFSETQ, per germline.

The chain has TRBV10-3 and TRBJ1-2; 9 positions agree with TRBD1. The germline V gene encodes CDR1 ENHRY and CDR2 SYGVKD. V trimming: 3 bases; J trimming: 5 bases; junction bases outside the gene matches: 4. The CDR3 has 14 residues. The CDR3 sequence is CAISETGGGYGYTF. As DNA, the CDR3 is TGTGCCATCAGTGAAACAGGGGGCGGGTATGGCTACACCTTC.

Only one count was recorded for this clone. The V gene is TRBV5-4, the J gene TRBJ2-7, with 9 bases that match TRBD1. This CDR3 contains 14 residues. The germline gives CDR1 SGHNT, CDR2 YYREEE (reference sequence). Germline trimming cut 2 bases from V and 2 bases from J; bases unmatched to any gene: 2. CDR3 amino acids: CASSFNRGPYEQYF. CDR3 sequence (DNA): TGTGCCAGCAGCTTCAACAGGGGGCCCTACGAGCAGTACTTC.

This sequence joins TRBV2 and TRBJ1-2; TRBD1 matches at 11 bases. There are 14 residues in the CDR3. V lost 7 bases to trimming and J lost 4 bases; unmatched junction nucleotides: 5. Germline loops: CDR1 SNHLY, CDR2 FYNNEI. This CDR3 reads CASTTGQGVYGYTF. As DNA, the CDR3 is TGTGCCAGCACTACGGGACAGGGGGTCTATGGCTACACCTTC.

The rearrangement links TRBV6-6 to TRBJ2-7, with D tentatively TRBD2 (5 bases). The germline V gene encodes CDR1 MNHNY and CDR2 SVGAGI (reference sequence). V lost 2 bases and J lost 3, with 11 bases in between. This CDR3 spans 14 amino acids. The CDR3 sequence: CASSYPGERYEQYF. DNA of the CDR3: TGTGCCAGCAGTTACCCCGGGGAACGCTACGAGCAGTACTTC.

The CDR3 region has the DNA TGCGCCAGCAGCTTGGGAGGGAGCGCAGATACGCAGTATTTT. This sequence encodes CASSLGGSADTQYF. This chain joins TRBV5-1 and TRBJ2-3; possible D gene TRBD2, 5 bases. The CDR3 is 14 residues long. Germline loops: CDR1 SGHRS, CDR2 YFSETQ. Trimming left V 0 bases short and J 4 bases short, with 9 bases between.

This clone was counted only a few times. The chain employs TRBV2 and TRBJ1-6; unclear D gene. V was pared by 6 bases and J by 8 bases, with 17 bases between. CDR3 length equals 15 residues. Germline V gives CDR1 SNHLY, CDR2 FYNNEI. DNA of the CDR3: TGTGCCAGCAGCGCAGGCAACCCAGAGCATTCACCCCTCCACTTT. Its translation is CASSAGNPEHSPLHF.

V usage is TRBV6-5 and J usage is TRBJ1-6; perhaps TRBD1 as D (5 bases). Trimming left V 4 bases short and J 10 bases short, with 11 bases between. CDR1 and CDR2 (germline): MNHEY, SVGAGI. The CDR3 contains 13 residues. CDR3 coding DNA: TGTGCCAGCAGTTCAGGGATGCGCTCACCCCTCCACTTT. Its translation: CASSSGMRSPLHF.

The chain is built from TRBV5-1 and TRBJ2-2; TRBD1 is a possible D gene (5 bases). Germline CDR1 and CDR2: SGHRS and YFSETQ. This CDR3 has 15 amino acids. The V and J ends lost 0 bases and 6 bases respectively, with 12 bases between them. The CDR3 region is CASSLANQGAGELFF. The CDR3 region has the DNA TGCGCCAGCAGCTTGGCCAACCAGGGCGCCGGGGAGCTGTTTTTT.

V usage is TRBV2 and J usage is TRBJ2-5; 9 nucleotides agree with TRBD1. Trimming removed 5 bases from V and 12 bases from J; junction bases left unmatched: 4. Per germline, CDR1 SNHLY and CDR2 FYNNEI. This CDR3 has 11 residues. This CDR3 is CASSLRDREYF. CDR3 DNA: TGTGCCAGCAGTCTCCGGGACAGGGAGTACTTC.

V and J are TRBV18 and TRBJ2-5; the match to TRBD2 covers 14 bases. V shed 6 bases and J 2 bases; nucleotides not matched to a gene: 8. The CDR3 has 17 amino acids. Germline-derived CDR1 and CDR2 are KGHSH and LQKENI. This CDR3 reads CASSPGTSGSGQETQYF. CDR3 bases: TGTGCCAGCTCCCCTGGGACTAGCGGGAGTGGGCAAGAGACCCAGTACTTC. Using reference TRBV18 and TRBJ2-5 for the parts outside the CDR3, the full variable domain is NAGVMQNPRHLVRRRGQEARLRCSPMKGHSHVYWYRQLPEEGLKFMVYLQKENIIDESGMPKERFSAEFPKEGPSILRIQQVVRGDSAAYFCASSPGTSGSGQETQYFGPGTRLLVL.

This chain joins TRBV2 and TRBJ2-5; D is perhaps TRBD2 (6 bases). The CDR3 loop spans 18 amino acids. The germline gives CDR1 SNHLY, CDR2 FYNNEI. The V end was cut by 3 bases, the J end by 4 bases, with 24 bases between. The CDR3 here is CASSDPRLTARGGETQYF. The DNA of the CDR3 is TGTGCCAGCAGTGATCCCCGGCTGACGGCGAGGGGAGGAGAGACCCAGTACTTC.

V usage is TRBV6-5 and J usage is TRBJ2-2; 12 bases fit TRBD2. The junction had 3 bases not matched to a gene; V was cut back by 6 bases and J by 4 bases. From germline, CDR1 is MNHEY and CDR2 SVGAGI. The CDR3 covers 15 residues. Here the CDR3 reads CASSLAGGPTGELFF. The CDR3 DNA reads as TGTGCCAGCAGCCTAGCGGGGGGGCCCACCGGGGAGCTGTTTTTT.

The chain carries TRBV6-6 and TRBJ2-7; TRBD2 aligns across 11 bases. The CDR3 is 14 residues long. Trimming took 7 bases from V and 3 from J; bases not matched to a gene: 5. Germline CDR1 reads MNHNY; CDR2 reads SVGAGI (reference sequence). CDR3 DNA: TGTGCCAGCACTCAGGGGACTAGCGGCTACGAGCAGTACTTC. Amino acids: CASTQGTSGYEQYF.

V gene TRBV6-6 combines with J gene TRBJ2-1; 14 bases are a match to TRBD2. Germline CDR1 is MNHNY and CDR2 is SVGAGI (reference sequence). V shed 5 bases and J 3 bases; nucleotides not matched to a gene: 6. This CDR3 is built from 17 residues. CDR3 DNA: TGTGCCAGCAGTCCGGGACTAGCGGGAGATCTCTACAATGAGCAGTTCTTC. Residues: CASSPGLAGDLYNEQFF.

The CDR3 DNA is TGTGCCAGCAGTTTATCGCGAGTAAGCTCCTACAATGAGCAGTTCTTC. Amino acids: CASSLSRVSSYNEQFF. The J gene is TRBJ2-1, the V gene TRBV27; D is uncertain. This CDR3 region has 16 residues. Trimming shortened V by 0 bases and J by 0 bases, and 9 bases separated the two germline ends. CDR1 is MNHEY and CDR2 is SMNVEV in the germline V gene (reference sequence).

The CDR3 spells CASSLGLSYEQYF. The CDR3 DNA sequence: TGTGCCAGTTCTTTAGGACTCTCCTACGAGCAGTACTTC. This chain links TRBV19 with TRBJ2-7; a weak D match, TRBD2 (5 bases). Trimming removed 8 bases from V and 0 bases from J, with 11 bases in between. CDR1 is LNHDA, CDR2 SQIVND, per germline (reference sequence). This CDR3 is 13 amino acids long.

The V call is TRBV5-1, the J call TRBJ2-7; perhaps TRBD2 as D (5 bases). This CDR3 is 14 amino acids long. CDR1 and CDR2 (germline): SGHRS, YFSETQ. V was shortened by 4 bases and J by 0 bases, with 11 bases between the two germline ends. The CDR3 bases are TGCGCCAGCAGCCCCGGGATTTACTCCTACGAGCAGTACTTC. Protein: CASSPGIYSYEQYF.

The chain recombines TRBV7-3 with TRBJ1-1, with 9 bases lining up with TRBD1. Germline V gene lookup returns CDR1 SGHTA and CDR2 FQGTGA. There are 14 residues in the CDR3. Germline trimming cut 4 bases from V and 3 bases from J; bases unmatched to any gene: 3. CDR3 DNA: TGTGCCAGCAGCTCCGGGACAGGGTACACTGAAGCTTTCTTT. It is translated as CASSSGTGYTEAFF.